What follows are 24 T cell receptor beta chains derived from one specimen sequenced in a study of T cell responses to AZD1222 COVID-19 vaccine. Produced via immunoSEQ multiplex PCR; TCRdb's table is partial and in-frame only. Of about 120,000 clones listed, over 75% were seen once; the top ten hold less than 5%. The sample consisted of peripheral blood, taken on day 0 of AZD1222 vaccination. Source of these receptors: an adult in good health.

This chain joins TRBV29-1 and TRBJ1-1; D is perhaps TRBD1 (6 bases). V was clipped by 6 bases and J by 1 base, with 9 bases between them. Germline V lookup: CDR1 SQVTM, CDR2 ANQGSEA. This CDR3 comprises 12 residues. The CDR3: CSVLTGNTEAFF. CDR3 bases: TGCAGCGTGTTGACAGGGAACACTGAAGCTTTCTTT.

CDR3 coding DNA: TGTGCCAGCAGCGTAGGGGGCCTACGGACGAATGAGCAGTTCTTC. Amino acids: CASSVGGLRTNEQFF. V gene TRBV7-9 combines with J gene TRBJ2-1; 7 bases fit TRBD1. J lost 7 bases, V lost 5 bases, and 11 bases had no gene match. The CDR3 runs to 15 residues. Germline-derived CDR1 and CDR2 are SEHNR and FQNEAQ (reference sequence). Using reference TRBV7-9 and TRBJ2-1 for the parts outside the CDR3, the full variable domain is DTGVSQNPRHKITKRGQNVTFRCDPISEHNRLYWYRQTLGQGPEFLTYFQNEAQLEKSRLLSDRFSAERPKGSFSTLEIQRTEQGDSAMYLCASSVGGLRTNEQFFGPGTRLTVL.

The gene calls are TRBV30 and TRBJ2-1; no clear D. Germline values: CDR1 GTSNPN, CDR2 SVGIG (reference sequence). The CDR3 consists of 14 residues. Trimming pared 0 bases from V and 6 bases from J, leaving 12 bases between. CDR3 amino acids: CAWSVGDGFNEQFF. The CDR3 DNA follows: TGTGCCTGGAGTGTGGGTGATGGTTTCAATGAGCAGTTCTTC. Together with reference TRBV30 and TRBJ2-1, the CDR3 gives the full variable domain: SQTIHQWPATLVQPVGSPLSLECTVEGTSNPNLYWYRQAAGRGLQLLFYSVGIGQISSEVPQNLSASRPQDRQFILSSKKLLLSDSGFYLCAWSVGDGFNEQFFGPGTRLTVL.

The CDR3 DNA reads TGTGCCAGCCGTAAGGGACGACTAGCGGATAAAAACATTCAGTACTTC. Amino acids: CASRKGRLADKNIQYF. V usage is TRBV27 and J usage is TRBJ2-4; 9 nucleotides line up with TRBD2. CDR1 and CDR2 (germline): MNHEY, SMNVEV (reference sequence). The CDR3 totals 16 residues. The ends lost 8 bases at V and 4 bases at J; junction bases unmatched: 12.

A single count supports this clone. The gene calls are TRBV7-2 and TRBJ2-5; 12 bases are shared with TRBD2. CDR1 SGHTA and CDR2 FQGNSA come from the germline V gene. The CDR3 spans 14 residues. The junction had 2 bases not matched to a gene; V was cut back by 4 bases and J by 5 bases. As DNA, the CDR3 is TGTGCCAGCAGCTCCGGACTAGCGGGGGAGACCCAGTACTTC. Its protein product is CASSSGLAGETQYF.

This clone was seen more than once but under ten times. V and J are TRBV2 and TRBJ1-1; a possible D gene is TRBD1 (6 bases). The germline CDR1 and CDR2 sequences are SNHLY and FYNNEI. This CDR3 region has 14 residues. V lost 8 bases and J lost 7, with 20 bases in between. The CDR3 is CASFRRERGGEAFF. The CDR3, as DNA: TGTGCCAGCTTCCGGAGGGAAAGAGGGGGTGAAGCTTTCTTT.

V is TRBV6-2 or TRBV6-3 and J is TRBJ1-2; D is possibly TRBD1 (5 bases). Germline V gives CDR1 MNHEY, CDR2 SVGEGT. The CDR3 totals 15 residues. The germline V and J ends were trimmed by 6 bases and 4 bases, with 18 bases remaining between them. The CDR3 is CASSRSVTGSYGYTF. The CDR3 nucleotides read TGTGCCAGCAGCCGATCCGTTACAGGCTCCTATGGCTACACCTTC.

The gene calls are TRBV2 and TRBJ2-2; D gene unclear. The germline CDR1 and CDR2 sequences are SNHLY and FYNNEI. With 2 bases removed from V and 4 bases from J, the gap between germline ends came to 8 bases. CDR3 size: 14 residues. CDR3 region: CASSERTTTGELFF. CDR3 bases: TGTGCCAGCAGTGAAAGAACAACCACCGGGGAGCTGTTTTTT.

The genes are TRBV6-5 and TRBJ2-7, with TRBD1 matching 8 bases. The CDR3 is 15 residues long. Per germline, CDR1 MNHEY and CDR2 SVGAGI. With 6 bases clipped from V and 0 bases from J, the junction kept 7 bases outside the gene matches. In DNA, the CDR3 is TGTGCCAGCAGCCCAGACAGGGGCCCCTCCTACGAGCAGTACTTC. It is translated as CASSPDRGPSYEQYF.

This clone was detected once. The V call is TRBV5-8, the J call TRBJ2-1; 10 bases map to TRBD2. The CDR3 has 16 residues. Unmatched junction bases numbered 4, after V lost 1 base and J lost 3 bases. Germline V gene data show CDR1 as SGHTS and CDR2 as YDEGEE. The CDR3 is CASSLRAGGIYNEQFF. For the CDR3, the DNA is TGTGCCAGCAGCTTGAGAGCGGGAGGGATCTACAATGAGCAGTTCTTC.

CDR3: CASSEAIGQGLNTEAFF. CDR3 bases: TGTGCCAGCAGTGAAGCGATTGGACAGGGGCTGAACACTGAAGCTTTCTTT. The rearrangement links TRBV6-1 to TRBJ1-1; 9 bases are a match to TRBD1. CDR3 size: 17 residues. Losses at the gene ends were 0 bases for V and 0 bases for J; bases not matched to a gene: 5. CDR1 is MNHNS and CDR2 is SASEGT in the germline V gene.

The chain combines TRBV7-2 with TRBJ2-3, with TRBD2 matching 12 bases. Trimming removed 5 bases from V and 8 bases from J; junction bases left unmatched: 11. CDR1 is SGHTA, CDR2 FQGNSA, per germline. The CDR3 length is 16 residues. The CDR3 loop reads CASSPRTSGIRATQYF. The CDR3 nucleotides read TGTGCCAGCAGCCCACGGACTAGCGGGATTAGGGCTACGCAGTATTTT.

This clone was picked up one time. J is TRBJ1-2 and V is TRBV28; 9 positions match TRBD1. Germline V gene sequence: CDR1 MDHEN, CDR2 SYDVKM. The CDR3 is 14 residues long. The J segment lost 2 bases and the V segment lost 8 bases, leaving 6 bases of the junction unmatched. The chain's CDR3 is CASSRQGENYGYTF. The CDR3 DNA follows: TGTGCCAGCTCCCGACAGGGGGAGAACTATGGCTACACCTTC.

V and J are TRBV19 and TRBJ1-1, with 7 bases matching TRBD1. With V trimmed by 8 bases and J by 6 bases, 15 bases remained unmatched. This CDR3 contains 15 residues. From germline, CDR1 is LNHDA and CDR2 SQIVND (reference sequence). The CDR3 loop reads CASSPPGRGKAEAFF. CDR3 nucleotides: TGTGCCAGTTCTCCGCCGGGCAGGGGGAAGGCTGAAGCTTTCTTT.

The chain combines TRBV15 with TRBJ1-4, with D perhaps TRBD1 (5 bases). Germline V lookup: CDR1 LNHNV, CDR2 YYDKDF (reference sequence). This CDR3 region has 16 residues. Trimming took 0 bases from V and 1 from J, leaving 9 bases between them. In DNA form, the CDR3 reads TGTGCCACCAGCAGAGACGGGGGTCTAACTAATGAAAAACTGTTTTTT. Its translation is CATSRDGGLTNEKLFF. The variable domain in full, with the rest retrieved from reference TRBV15 and TRBJ1-4, is DAMVIQNPRYQVTQFGKPVTLSCSQTLNHNVMYWYQQKSSQAPKLLFHYYDKDFNNEADTPDNFQSRRPNTSFCFLDIRSPGLGDTAMYLCATSRDGGLTNEKLFFGSGTQLSVL.

This clone occurred a few times. The rearrangement joins TRBV28 to TRBJ1-6; possible D gene TRBD1, 6 bases. Germline assignment: CDR1 MDHEN and CDR2 SYDVKM. This CDR3 comprises 14 residues. Between the trimmed V and J ends, which lost 3 bases and 7 bases, there was a span of 10 bases. The CDR3 DNA follows: TGTGCCAGCAGTTTTGGGCAGGGGAATTCACCCCTCCACTTT. It is translated as CASSFGQGNSPLHF.

The chain has TRBV5-8 and TRBJ2-1; D is uncertain. Germline V gene data show CDR1 as SGHTS and CDR2 as YDEGEE. V was clipped by 4 bases and J by 10 bases, with 9 bases between them. The CDR3 loop spans 11 amino acids. The CDR3 DNA reads TGTGCCAGCAGCGTTAAGAAGGAGCAGTTCTTC. It is translated as CASSVKKEQFF.

This chain uses TRBV29-1 with TRBJ2-2; possibly TRBD1 for D (6 bases). Germline V gives CDR1 SQVTM, CDR2 ANQGSEA. The CDR3 loop spans 14 amino acids. V shed 6 bases and J shed 5 bases, with 16 bases lying between them. The CDR3 nucleotides are TGCAGCGTGGACAGTCCCTGGAGGACCGGGGAGCTGTTTTTT. Translating it yields CSVDSPWRTGELFF.

V and J are TRBV7-9 and TRBJ1-1; 11 nucleotides align to TRBD1. The junction had 4 bases not matched to a gene; V was cut back by 3 bases and J by 7 bases. CDR3 length: 14 amino acids. Per germline, CDR1 SEHNR and CDR2 FQNEAQ (reference sequence). CDR3: CASSLFGTGGEAFF. The CDR3, as DNA: TGTGCCAGCAGCTTGTTCGGGACAGGGGGTGAAGCTTTCTTT.

The chain joins TRBV9 to TRBJ1-4; TRBD1 might be the D (5 bases). Germline CDR1 SGDLS, CDR2 YYNGEE. The CDR3 contains 15 residues. V was pared by 0 bases and J by 6 bases, with 12 bases between. CDR3 amino acids: CASSVGYGGDEKLFF. The CDR3 DNA reads as TGTGCCAGCAGCGTAGGTTACGGGGGGGATGAAAAACTGTTTTTT.

The chain joins TRBV24-1 to TRBJ2-1; weak D call: TRBD1 (5 bases). The length of the CDR3 is 16 residues. Trimming removed 0 bases from V and 8 bases from J, with 16 bases in between. CDR1 and CDR2 (germline): KGHDR, SFDVKD. CDR3 sequence: CATSDLGAHGGDEQFF. In nucleotides, the CDR3 is TGTGCCACCAGTGATTTGGGGGCGCATGGCGGCGATGAGCAGTTCTTC.

The V and J genes are TRBV7-2 and TRBJ2-2; a possible D gene is TRBD2 (7 bases). V was pared by 5 bases and J by 7 bases, with 17 bases between. This CDR3 contains 15 residues. CDR1 and CDR2 from the germline V gene are SGHTA and FQGNSA. The CDR3 sequence is CASSRGGQALGELFF. The CDR3 bases are TGTGCCAGCAGCCGCGGGGGCCAAGCCCTCGGGGAGCTGTTTTTT.

This sequence joins TRBV19 and TRBJ2-2; possible D gene TRBD1, 6 bases. Trimming cost V 7 bases and J 4 bases, with 13 bases left between them. CDR3 size: 14 residues. Germline CDR1 reads LNHDA; CDR2 reads SQIVND (reference sequence). Here the CDR3 reads CASTTEGVTGELFF. For the CDR3, the DNA is TGTGCCAGTACCACCGAGGGGGTCACCGGGGAGCTGTTTTTT.

This chain connects TRBV5-1 to TRBJ2-7, with a weak D call TRBD1 (5 bases). This CDR3 spans 14 amino acids. Germline V gene sequence: CDR1 SGHRS, CDR2 YFSETQ. Trimming cost V 5 bases and J 6 bases, with 18 bases left between them. The CDR3 DNA follows: TGCGCCAGCAGAATCGTCCAGGGCGTAACCGAGCAGTACTTC. This codes for CASRIVQGVTEQYF. Variable domain in full (rest from reference TRBV5-1 and TRBJ2-7): KAGVTQTPRYLIKTRGQQVTLSCSPISGHRSVSWYQQTPGQGLQFLFEYFSETQRNKGNFPGRFSGRQFSNSRSEMNVSTLELGDSALYLCASRIVQGVTEQYFGPGTRLTVT.